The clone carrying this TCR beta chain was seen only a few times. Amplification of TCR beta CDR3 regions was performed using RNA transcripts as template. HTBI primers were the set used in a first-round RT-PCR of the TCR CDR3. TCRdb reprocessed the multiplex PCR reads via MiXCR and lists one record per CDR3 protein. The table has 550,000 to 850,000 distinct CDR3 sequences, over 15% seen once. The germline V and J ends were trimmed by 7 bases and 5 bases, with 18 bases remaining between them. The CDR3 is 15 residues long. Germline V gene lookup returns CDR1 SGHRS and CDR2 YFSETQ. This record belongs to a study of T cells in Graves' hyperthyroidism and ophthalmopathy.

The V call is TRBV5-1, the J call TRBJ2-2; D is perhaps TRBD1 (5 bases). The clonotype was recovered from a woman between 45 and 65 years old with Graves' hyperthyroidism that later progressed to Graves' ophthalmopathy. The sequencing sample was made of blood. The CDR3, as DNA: TGCGCCAGCGGCACAACAGGTGTGGGGACCGGGGAGCTGTTTTTT. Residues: CASGTTGVGTGELFF. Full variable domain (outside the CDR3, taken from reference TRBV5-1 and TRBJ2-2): KAGVTQTPRYLIKTRGQQVTLSCSPISGHRSVSWYQQTPGQGLQFLFEYFSETQRNKGNFPGRFSGRQFSNSRSEMNVSTLELGDSALYLCASGTTGVGTGELFFGEGSRLTVL.